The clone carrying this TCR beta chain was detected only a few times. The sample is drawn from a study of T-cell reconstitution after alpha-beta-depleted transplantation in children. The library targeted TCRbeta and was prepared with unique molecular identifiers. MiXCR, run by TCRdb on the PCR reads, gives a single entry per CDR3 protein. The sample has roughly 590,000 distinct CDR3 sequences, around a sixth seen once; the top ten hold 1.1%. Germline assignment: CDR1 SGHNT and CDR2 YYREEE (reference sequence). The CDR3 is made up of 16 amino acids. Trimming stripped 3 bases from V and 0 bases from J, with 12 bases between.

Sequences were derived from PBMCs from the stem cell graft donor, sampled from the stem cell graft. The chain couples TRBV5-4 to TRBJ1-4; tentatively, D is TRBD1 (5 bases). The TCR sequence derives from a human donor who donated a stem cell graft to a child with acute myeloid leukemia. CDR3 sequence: CASSSGQGPTNEKLFF. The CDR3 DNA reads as TGTGCCAGCAGCTCGGGGCAGGGTCCAACTAATGAAAAACTGTTTTTT.